These 24 T cell receptor beta chains came from one sample sequenced in a study of cytomegalovirus exposure and HLA in healthy donors. The PCR employed 60 Vbeta primers together with 13 Jbeta primers. Profiling relied on immunoSEQ multiplex PCR, and the TCRdb table lists in-frame clones only, not all of them. Of more than 120,000 clones in the sample, around 86% were seen once. The sequenced sample was PBMCs. The source is a woman in her 30s in good health and CMV-seronegative.

This clone has more than one count but fewer than ten. This chain connects TRBV4-1 to TRBJ1-1, with unresolved D. The germline CDR1 and CDR2 sequences are MGHRA and YSYEKL. Trimming shortened V by 4 bases and J by 7 bases, and 13 bases separated the two germline ends. The length of the CDR3 is 13 residues. In DNA form, the CDR3 reads TGCGCCAGCAGCCTCCGAGGGTCGAATGAAGCTTTCTTT. Translating gives CASSLRGSNEAFF.

V usage is TRBV4-1 and J usage is TRBJ2-7; the D is unclear. The germline V and J ends were trimmed by 5 bases and 0 bases, with 5 bases remaining between them. Germline V gene data show CDR1 as MGHRA and CDR2 as YSYEKL. CDR3 length equals 12 residues. DNA of the CDR3: TGCGCCAGCAGCATCAGCTCCTACGAGCAGTACTTC. Protein sequence: CASSISSYEQYF.

This clone was recorded a few times. This chain links TRBV2 with TRBJ1-5, with 7 bases aligning to TRBD1. The trim removed 2 bases at V and 10 bases at J, leaving 8 bases unmatched. Germline V CDR1 and CDR2: SNHLY, FYNNEI. This CDR3 has 14 amino acids. CDR3 nucleotides: TGTGCCAGCAGTGAAAGTCACAGGGGCGACCCCCAGCATTTT. It translates to CASSESHRGDPQHF. The entire variable domain, with the rest obtained from reference TRBV2 and TRBJ1-5, is as follows: EPEVTQTPSHQVTQMGQEVILRCVPISNHLYFYWYRQILGQKVEFLVSFYNNEISEKSEIFDDQFSVERPDGSNFTLKIRSTKLEDSAMYFCASSESHRGDPQHFGDGTRLSIL.

This chain uses TRBV4-3 with TRBJ1-6, with unresolved D. Trimming removed 1 base from V and 2 bases from J, with 15 bases in between. Looked up from germline, CDR1 is LGHNA and CDR2 is YSLEER. The CDR3 contains 18 residues. The CDR3 loop is CASSQARLGSTYNSPLHF. Written as DNA, the CDR3 is TGCGCCAGCAGCCAAGCAAGGCTGGGGAGCACCTATAATTCACCCCTCCACTTT.

V and J are TRBV7-9 and TRBJ1-1; TRBD1 is a possible D gene (6 bases). V lost 6 bases and J lost 0, with 11 bases in between. The CDR3 spans 14 residues. The V gene's germline CDR1 is SEHNR and CDR2 FQNEAQ (reference sequence). CDR3 protein: CASRTGTMNTEAFF. In DNA, the CDR3 is TGTGCCAGCAGGACAGGAACCATGAACACTGAAGCTTTCTTT.

V gene TRBV6-1 combines with J gene TRBJ2-7, with 7 nucleotides matching TRBD2. V shed 6 bases, J shed 1 base, and the junction held 6 bases outside the gene matches. The CDR3 loop spans 14 amino acids. Germline CDR1 and CDR2: MNHNS and SASEGT. The CDR3 nucleotides are TGTGCCAGCAGCGACTGGGGGGGATCCTACGAGCAGTACTTC. This translates into CASSDWGGSYEQYF.

As DNA, the CDR3 is TGTGCCAGTAGTATGCTGAGACAGAGCTCCTATAATTCACCCCTCCACTTT. The encoded protein is CASSMLRQSSYNSPLHF. V gene TRBV19 combines with J gene TRBJ1-6; tentative D call: TRBD1 (5 bases). V was cut by 3 bases and J by 0 bases, with 12 bases left in between. Germline V CDR1 and CDR2: LNHDA, SQIVND (reference sequence). The CDR3 spans 17 residues. The full variable domain, completed using reference TRBV19 and TRBJ1-6, is DGGITQSPKYLFRKEGQNVTLSCEQNLNHDAMYWYRQDPGQGLRLIYYSQIVNDFQKGDIAEGYSVSREKKESFPLTVTSAQKNPTAFYLCASSMLRQSSYNSPLHFGNGTRLTVT.

As for this clone: At one of its ends the junction is not consistent with the germline gene, which may arise from a read error. This chain joins TRBV7-9 and TRBJ2-7, with 12 nucleotides matching TRBD2. Germline V CDR1 and CDR2: SEHNR, FQNEAQ (reference sequence). The CDR3 runs to 13 residues. The CDR3 nucleotides read TGTTCCAGCATGACTAGCGGGAGCCACGAGCAGTACTTC. The encoded protein is CSSMTSGSHEQYF.

The genes are TRBV18 and TRBJ1-1; 7 positions agree with TRBD1. Looked up from germline, CDR1 is KGHSH and CDR2 is LQKENI. With 0 bases clipped from V and 2 bases from J, the junction kept 6 bases outside the gene matches. There are 16 residues in the CDR3. CDR3 sequence: CASSPPLRQGNTEAFF. As DNA, the CDR3 is TGTGCCAGCTCACCACCGTTACGACAGGGAAACACTGAAGCTTTCTTT.

The rearrangement joins TRBV19 to TRBJ1-5, with a weak D call TRBD1 (6 bases). Germline V gives CDR1 LNHDA, CDR2 SQIVND (reference sequence). V was pared by 4 bases and J by 7 bases, with 11 bases between. This CDR3 has 13 residues. CDR3 in amino acids: CASSTGAQQPQHF. CDR3 coding DNA: TGTGCCAGTAGTACAGGGGCACAGCAGCCCCAGCATTTT.

This chain's CDR3 is CASSIDRAGYLYNEQFF. The CDR3 DNA follows: TGTGCCAGTAGTATAGATAGGGCGGGATATCTTTACAATGAGCAGTTCTTC. The rearrangement links TRBV19 to TRBJ2-1, with D possibly matching TRBD2 (6 bases). Germline CDR1 reads LNHDA; CDR2 reads SQIVND (reference sequence). Between the trimmed V and J ends, which lost 0 bases and 4 bases, there was a span of 16 bases. The CDR3 covers 17 residues.

A few counts support this clone. The chain employs TRBV2 and TRBJ2-1; 9 bases map to TRBD2. CDR1 and CDR2 from the germline V gene are SNHLY and FYNNEI. The CDR3 is 15 amino acids. With V trimmed by 6 bases and J by 1 base, 4 bases remained unmatched. DNA for the CDR3: TGTGCCAGCAGGCAAAGCGGGGGGTCCTACAATGAGCAGTTCTTC. It translates to CASRQSGGSYNEQFF.

The chain combines TRBV5-1 with TRBJ2-5; TRBD2 agrees at 14 bases. The DNA matches TRBJ2-7 better at its end, which makes the J call doubtful. Germline V gene lookup returns CDR1 SGHRS and CDR2 YFSETQ. The CDR3 length is 16 residues. The CDR3: CASSPPGTSGSYEQYF. In DNA form, the CDR3 reads TGCGCCAGCAGCCCCCCCGGGACTAGCGGGAGTTACGAGCAGTACTTC.

The chain uses TRBV10-1 and TRBJ2-3, with 7 nucleotides matching TRBD1. The CDR3 length is 14 residues. Per the germline V gene, CDR1 is WNHNN and CDR2 is SYGVQD (reference sequence). Unmatched junction bases numbered 5, after V lost 3 bases and J lost 5 bases. The CDR3 sequence is CASSEVDRVDTQYF. Written as DNA, the CDR3 is TGCGCCAGCAGTGAAGTCGACAGGGTAGATACGCAGTATTTT.

V is TRBV7-9 and J is TRBJ1-4, with a possible D match to TRBD1 (6 bases). Trimming removed 4 bases from V and 8 bases from J, with 17 bases in between. The CDR3 totals 15 residues. Germline lookup yields CDR1 SEHNR and CDR2 FQNEAQ (reference sequence). The CDR3 loop reads CASSWGRGAYEKLFF. Written as DNA, the CDR3 is TGTGCCAGCAGCTGGGGACGGGGGGCCTACGAAAAACTGTTTTTT.

The genes are TRBV5-4 and TRBJ2-4, with 9 positions matching TRBD2. Germline V CDR1 and CDR2: SGHNT, YYREEE (reference sequence). V lost 0 bases, J lost 2 bases, and 3 bases stayed unmatched. The CDR3 consists of 16 residues. The CDR3 DNA reads as TGTGCCAGCAGCTTGGCCGCGGGAGGGACCAAAAACATTCAGTACTTC. It specifies CASSLAAGGTKNIQYF.

V is TRBV7-9 and J is TRBJ2-3; D might be TRBD2 (6 bases). The germline CDR1 and CDR2 sequences are SEHNR and FQNEAQ (reference sequence). There are 16 residues in the CDR3. Trimming took 5 bases from V and 2 from J, leaving 17 bases between them. The DNA of the CDR3 is TGTGCCAGCAGCCCTGATGCCGGGGGAGACACAGATACGCAGTATTTT. This gives the protein CASSPDAGGDTDTQYF.

The chain couples TRBV11-3 to TRBJ1-1; D gene ambiguous. The CDR3 spans 13 residues. Per the germline V gene, CDR1 is SGHNT and CDR2 is YENEEA. With 5 bases removed from V and 0 bases from J, the gap between germline ends came to 7 bases. DNA of the CDR3: TGTGCCAGCAGCCCTCGGTTGAACACTGAAGCTTTCTTT. It translates to CASSPRLNTEAFF.

This clone appeared a few times. The chain uses TRBV10-3 and TRBJ1-2; D ambiguous. This CDR3 has 17 residues. The V and J ends lost 0 bases and 8 bases respectively, with 22 bases between them. CDR1 and CDR2 from the germline V gene are ENHRY and SYGVKD. CDR3 DNA sequence: TGTGCCATCAGTGAGTCGGAGAGGGTCGGGCTTTCGGGCGGCTACACCTTC. It is translated as CAISESERVGLSGGYTF.

J is TRBJ1-5 and V is TRBV7-2; a possible D gene is TRBD1 (5 bases). Trimming took off 10 bases at V and 2 bases at J, with 15 bases between the two ends. The CDR3 loop spans 14 amino acids. CDR1 is SGHTA, CDR2 FQGNSA, per germline. The CDR3 protein is CATDEGLGNQPQHF. CDR3 in DNA: TGTGCCACCGACGAGGGACTCGGCAATCAGCCCCAGCATTTT.

V gene TRBV28 combines with J gene TRBJ2-3; 8 bases align to TRBD2. The junction had 20 bases not matched to a gene; V was cut back by 5 bases and J by 4 bases. CDR3 length: 19 residues. Germline V lookup: CDR1 MDHEN, CDR2 SYDVKM. The CDR3 loop is CASSGILVTSGGVADTQYF. CDR3 DNA: TGTGCCAGCAGTGGTATCCTGGTAACTAGCGGAGGGGTCGCAGATACGCAGTATTTT.

This clone was detected once. The chain is built from TRBV5-1 and TRBJ2-1, with TRBD1 matching 8 bases. The CDR3 consists of 14 residues. Germline-derived CDR1 and CDR2 are SGHRS and YFSETQ. The V and J ends lost 4 bases and 7 bases, in that order; junction bases with no gene match: 7. CDR3 amino acids: CASSPGQVSNEQFF. For the CDR3, the DNA is TGCGCCAGCAGCCCGGGACAGGTTTCTAATGAGCAGTTCTTC.

This clone was seen a handful of times. This chain connects TRBV4-1 to TRBJ2-1; D may be TRBD2 (5 bases). Trimming took 3 bases from V and 2 from J, leaving 11 bases between them. In germline, CDR1 is MGHRA, CDR2 YSYEKL. This CDR3 region has 15 residues. CDR3 nucleotide sequence: TGCGCCAGCAGCCAGATCGGGGTTCCCTACAATGAGCAGTTCTTC. This encodes CASSQIGVPYNEQFF.

This chain links TRBV20-1 with TRBJ2-7, with 9 positions matching TRBD1. The ends lost 5 bases at V and 7 bases at J; junction bases unmatched: 3. This CDR3 has 11 amino acids. Germline CDR1 is DFQATT and CDR2 is SNEGSKA (reference sequence). CDR3 in amino acids: CSAGTGREQYF. The CDR3 nucleotides are TGCAGTGCTGGGACAGGGAGGGAGCAGTACTTC.